This T cell receptor (beta chain) was sequenced for a study of cytomegalovirus exposure and HLA in healthy donors. Study observations and caveats: The TCR clusters that emerged in the first cohort tended, a later analysis found, to co-occur in the approximately 110 validation repertoires.

The CDR3 sequence is 11 residues long. With 11 bases removed from V and 0 bases from J, the gap between germline ends came to 6 bases. CDR1 SEHNR and CDR2 FQNEAQ come from the germline V gene (reference sequence). The repertoire was sequenced with immunoSEQ multiplex PCR; TCRdb's copy has only in-frame clones and lacks some. The repertoire holds approximately 64,000 clones, with roughly 90% as singletons. In its sample, this clone was seen a few times. Its antigen is currently unknown. The chain joins TRBV7-9 to TRBJ2-3; no clear D gene. This TCR derives from a young woman in good health and CMV-seronegative. The sample taken for sequencing was PBMCs. In nucleotides, the CDR3 is TGTGCCGGCACTAGCACAGATACGCAGTATTTT. Its protein is CAGTSTDTQYF.